This TCR beta chain comes out of a study of shared clonotypes between healthy human individuals. Study conclusions and caveats: Sharing across several donors was seen in 4% to 6.5% of naive CD4 clonotypes.

As for this clone: The antigen is unknown.

Germline CDR1 and CDR2: SGHNT and YYREEE (reference sequence). The CDR3 is 14 amino acids. V lost 0 bases, J lost 7 bases, and 11 bases lay in between. Profiling relied on immunoSEQ multiplex PCR, and the TCRdb table lists in-frame clones only, not all of them. Counted here are roughly 520,000 clones, about 96% occurring once; the ten biggest clones make up under 0.065%. The V call is TRBV5-4, the J call TRBJ1-5; D not resolved. The sequencing input was naive CD4+ T cells sorted from blood. The subset: CD45RA+ positively selected. The receptor comes from a woman between 25 and 40 years old in good health. The CDR3 DNA reads as TGTGCCAGCAGCTTGGATCGTGGGTCCCAGCCCCAGCATTTT. Residues: CASSLDRGSQPQHF.